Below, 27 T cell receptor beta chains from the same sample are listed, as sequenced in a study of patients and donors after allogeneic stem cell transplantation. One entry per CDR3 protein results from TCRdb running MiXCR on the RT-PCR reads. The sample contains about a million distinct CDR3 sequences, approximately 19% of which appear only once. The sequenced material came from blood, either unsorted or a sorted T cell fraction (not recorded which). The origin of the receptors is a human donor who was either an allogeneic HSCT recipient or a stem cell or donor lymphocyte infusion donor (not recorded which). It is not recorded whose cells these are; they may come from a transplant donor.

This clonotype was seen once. CDR3 DNA sequence: TGCAGTGCTAGAGACCCTCGGAGAGGAACGCCTGAAGCTTTCTTT. Protein: CSARDPRRGTPEAFF. The V gene is TRBV20-1, the J gene TRBJ1-1; unclear D gene. The CDR3 has 15 residues. V gave up 0 bases and J gave up 6 bases, with 17 bases separating them. Per germline, CDR1 DFQATT and CDR2 SNEGSKA (reference sequence).

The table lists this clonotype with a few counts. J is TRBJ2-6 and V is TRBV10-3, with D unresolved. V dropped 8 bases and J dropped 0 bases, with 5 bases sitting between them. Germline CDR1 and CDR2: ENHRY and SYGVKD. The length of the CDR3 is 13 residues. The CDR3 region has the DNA TGTGCCATCTCCGACTCTGGGGCCAACGTCCTGACTTTC. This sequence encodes CAISDSGANVLTF.

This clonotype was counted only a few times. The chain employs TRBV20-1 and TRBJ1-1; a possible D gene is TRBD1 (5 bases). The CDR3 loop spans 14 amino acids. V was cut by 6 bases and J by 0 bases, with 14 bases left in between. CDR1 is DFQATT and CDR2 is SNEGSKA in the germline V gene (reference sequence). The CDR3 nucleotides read TGCAGTGCACCCCGGGGGGGATTGAACACTGAAGCTTTCTTT. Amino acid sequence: CSAPRGGLNTEAFF.

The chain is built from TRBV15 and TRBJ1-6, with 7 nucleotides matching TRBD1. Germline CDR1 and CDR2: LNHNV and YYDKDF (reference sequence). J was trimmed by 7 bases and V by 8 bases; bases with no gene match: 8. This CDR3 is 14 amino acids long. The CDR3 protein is CATGKGQPNSPLHF. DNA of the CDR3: TGTGCCACCGGGAAGGGACAGCCAAATTCACCCCTCCACTTT.

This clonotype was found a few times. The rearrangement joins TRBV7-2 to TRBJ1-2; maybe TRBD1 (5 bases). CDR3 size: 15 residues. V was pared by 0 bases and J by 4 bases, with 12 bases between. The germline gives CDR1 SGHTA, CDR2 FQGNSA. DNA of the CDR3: TGTGCCAGCAGCTTAGCGCAGGGTTTGGTCTATGGCTACACCTTC. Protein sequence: CASSLAQGLVYGYTF.

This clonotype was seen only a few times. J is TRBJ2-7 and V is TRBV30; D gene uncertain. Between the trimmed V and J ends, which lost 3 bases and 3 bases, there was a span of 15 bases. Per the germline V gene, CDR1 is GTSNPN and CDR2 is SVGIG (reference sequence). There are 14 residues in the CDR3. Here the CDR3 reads CAWRSDGEDYEQYF. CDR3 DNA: TGTGCCTGGAGGTCGGACGGAGAAGACTACGAGCAGTACTTC.

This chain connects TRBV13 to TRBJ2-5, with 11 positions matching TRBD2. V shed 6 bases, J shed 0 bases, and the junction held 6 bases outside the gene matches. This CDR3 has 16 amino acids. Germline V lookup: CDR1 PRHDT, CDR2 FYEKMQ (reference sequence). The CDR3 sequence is CASRIAGGKYQETQYF. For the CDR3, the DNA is TGTGCCAGCAGGATAGCGGGAGGGAAGTACCAAGAGACCCAGTACTTC.

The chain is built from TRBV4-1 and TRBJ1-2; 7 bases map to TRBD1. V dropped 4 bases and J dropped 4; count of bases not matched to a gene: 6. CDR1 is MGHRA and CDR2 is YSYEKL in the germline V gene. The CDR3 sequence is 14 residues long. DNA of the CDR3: TGCGCCAGCAGCCCCGAGGGACAGCTCTATGGCTACACCTTC. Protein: CASSPEGQLYGYTF.

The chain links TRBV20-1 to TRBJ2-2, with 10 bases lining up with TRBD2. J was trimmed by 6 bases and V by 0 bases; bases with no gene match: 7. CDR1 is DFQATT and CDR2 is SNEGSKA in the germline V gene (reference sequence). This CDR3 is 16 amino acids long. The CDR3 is CSARDSERGGSGELFF. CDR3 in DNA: TGCAGTGCTAGAGATTCGGAGCGGGGGGGCTCCGGGGAGCTGTTTTTT.

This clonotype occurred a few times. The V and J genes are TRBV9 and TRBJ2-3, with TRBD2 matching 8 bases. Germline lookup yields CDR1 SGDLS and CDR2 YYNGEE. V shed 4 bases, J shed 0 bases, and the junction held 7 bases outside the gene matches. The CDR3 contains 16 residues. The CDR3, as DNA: TGTGCCAGCAGCTCCGGGGGGGCTTTAAGCACAGATACGCAGTATTTT. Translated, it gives CASSSGGALSTDTQYF. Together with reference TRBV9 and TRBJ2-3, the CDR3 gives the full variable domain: DSGVTQTPKHLITATGQRVTLRCSPRSGDLSVYWYQQSLDQGLQFLIQYYNGEERAKGNILERFSAQQFPDLHSELNLSSLELGDSALYFCASSSGGALSTDTQYFGPGTRLTVL.

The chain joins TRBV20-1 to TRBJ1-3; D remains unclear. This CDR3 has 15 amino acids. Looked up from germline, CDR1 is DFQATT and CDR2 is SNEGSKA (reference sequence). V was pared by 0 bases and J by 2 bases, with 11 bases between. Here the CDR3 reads CSARDTYGAGNTIYF. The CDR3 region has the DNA TGCAGTGCTAGAGACACCTACGGGGCTGGAAACACCATATATTTT.

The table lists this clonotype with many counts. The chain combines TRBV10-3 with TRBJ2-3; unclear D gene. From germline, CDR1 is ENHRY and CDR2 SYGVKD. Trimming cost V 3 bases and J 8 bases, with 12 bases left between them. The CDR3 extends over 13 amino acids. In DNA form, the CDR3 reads TGTGCCATCAGTGACTTTGAGGAAAGTACGCAGTATTTT. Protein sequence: CAISDFEESTQYF.

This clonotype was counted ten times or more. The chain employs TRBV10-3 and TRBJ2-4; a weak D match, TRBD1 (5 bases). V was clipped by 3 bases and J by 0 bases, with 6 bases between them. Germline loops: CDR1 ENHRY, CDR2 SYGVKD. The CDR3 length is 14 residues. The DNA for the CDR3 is TGTGCCATCAGTGAAACAGGAGCCAAAAACATTCAGTACTTC. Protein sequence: CAISETGAKNIQYF.

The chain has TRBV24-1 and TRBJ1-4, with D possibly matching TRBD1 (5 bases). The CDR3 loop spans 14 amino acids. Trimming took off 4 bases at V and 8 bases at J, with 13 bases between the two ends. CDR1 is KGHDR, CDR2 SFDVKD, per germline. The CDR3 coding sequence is TGTGCCACCAGTGACTGGGGGGTGAACGAAAAACTGTTTTTT. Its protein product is CATSDWGVNEKLFF.

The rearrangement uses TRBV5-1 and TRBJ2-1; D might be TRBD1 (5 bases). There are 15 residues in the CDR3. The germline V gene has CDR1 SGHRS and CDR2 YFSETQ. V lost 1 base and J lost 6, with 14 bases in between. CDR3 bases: TGCGCCAGCAGCTTGAGGGGCGATATACGCAATGAGCAGTTCTTC. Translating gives CASSLRGDIRNEQFF.

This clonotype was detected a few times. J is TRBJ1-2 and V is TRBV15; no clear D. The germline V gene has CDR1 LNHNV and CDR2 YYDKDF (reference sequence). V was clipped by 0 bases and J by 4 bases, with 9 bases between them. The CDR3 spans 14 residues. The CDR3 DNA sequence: TGTGCCACCAGCAGAGACAGGAAAACCTATGGCTACACCTTC. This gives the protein CATSRDRKTYGYTF.

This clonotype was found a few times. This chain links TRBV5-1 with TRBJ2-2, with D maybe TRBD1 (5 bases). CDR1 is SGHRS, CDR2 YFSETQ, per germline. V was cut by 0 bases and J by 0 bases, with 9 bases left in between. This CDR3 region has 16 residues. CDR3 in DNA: TGCGCCAGCAGCTTGGCGCAGGGCGCGAACACCGGGGAGCTGTTTTTT. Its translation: CASSLAQGANTGELFF. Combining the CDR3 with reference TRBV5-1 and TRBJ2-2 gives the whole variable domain KAGVTQTPRYLIKTRGQQVTLSCSPISGHRSVSWYQQTPGQGLQFLFEYFSETQRNKGNFPGRFSGRQFSNSRSEMNVSTLELGDSALYLCASSLAQGANTGELFFGEGSRLTVL.

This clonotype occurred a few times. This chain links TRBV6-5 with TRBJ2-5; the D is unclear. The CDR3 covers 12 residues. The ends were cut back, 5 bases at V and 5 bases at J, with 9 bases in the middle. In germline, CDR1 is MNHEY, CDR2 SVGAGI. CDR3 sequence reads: CASSGRWETQYF. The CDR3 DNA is TGTGCCAGCAGTGGTCGATGGGAGACCCAGTACTTC.

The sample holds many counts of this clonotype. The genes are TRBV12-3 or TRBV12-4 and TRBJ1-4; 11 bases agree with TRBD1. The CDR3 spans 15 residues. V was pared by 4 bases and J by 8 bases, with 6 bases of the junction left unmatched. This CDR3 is CASSSSGTGGEKLFF. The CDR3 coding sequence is TGTGCCAGCAGTTCCTCCGGGACAGGGGGGGAAAAACTGTTTTTT.

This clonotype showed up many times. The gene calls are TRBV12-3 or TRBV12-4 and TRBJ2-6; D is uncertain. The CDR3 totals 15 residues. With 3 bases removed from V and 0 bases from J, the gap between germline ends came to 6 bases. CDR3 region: CASSFRSSGANVLTF. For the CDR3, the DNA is TGTGCCAGCAGTTTCAGGAGCTCTGGGGCCAACGTCCTGACTTTC.

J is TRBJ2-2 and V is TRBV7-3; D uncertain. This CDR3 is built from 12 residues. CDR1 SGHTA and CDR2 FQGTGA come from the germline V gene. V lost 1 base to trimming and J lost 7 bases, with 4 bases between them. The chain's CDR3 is CASSLNNGELFF. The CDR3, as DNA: TGTGCCAGCAGCTTAAATAACGGGGAGCTGTTTTTT. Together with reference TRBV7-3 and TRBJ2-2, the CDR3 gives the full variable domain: GAGVSQTPSNKVTEKGKYVELRCDPISGHTALYWYRQSLGQGPEFLIYFQGTGAADDSGLPNDRFFAVRPEGSVSTLKIQRTERGDSAVYLCASSLNNGELFFGEGSRLTVL.

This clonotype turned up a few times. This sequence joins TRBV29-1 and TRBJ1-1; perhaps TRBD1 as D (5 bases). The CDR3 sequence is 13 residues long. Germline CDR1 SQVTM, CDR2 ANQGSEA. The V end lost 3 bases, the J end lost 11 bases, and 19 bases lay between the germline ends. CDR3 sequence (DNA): TGCAGCGTTGAGACGGGGGTACCACGTATGGCTTTCTTT. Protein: CSVETGVPRMAFF.

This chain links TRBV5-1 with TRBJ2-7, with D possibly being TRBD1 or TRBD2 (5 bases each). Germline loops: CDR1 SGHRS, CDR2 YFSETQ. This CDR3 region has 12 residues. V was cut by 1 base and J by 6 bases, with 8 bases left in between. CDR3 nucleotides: TGCGCCAGCAGCTTGAAAGGGACCGAGCAGTACTTC. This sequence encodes CASSLKGTEQYF.

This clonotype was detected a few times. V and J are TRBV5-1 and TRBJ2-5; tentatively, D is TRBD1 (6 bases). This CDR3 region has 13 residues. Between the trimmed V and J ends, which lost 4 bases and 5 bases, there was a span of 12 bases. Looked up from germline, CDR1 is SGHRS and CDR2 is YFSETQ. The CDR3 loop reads CASSTEGGETQYF. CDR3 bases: TGCGCCAGCAGCACCGAAGGGGGTGAGACCCAGTACTTC.

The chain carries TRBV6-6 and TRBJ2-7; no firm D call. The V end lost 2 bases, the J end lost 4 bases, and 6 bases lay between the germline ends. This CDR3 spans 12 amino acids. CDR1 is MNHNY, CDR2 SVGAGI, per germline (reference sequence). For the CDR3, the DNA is TGTGCCAGCAGTTACCAAATTTACGAGCAGTACTTC. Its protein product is CASSYQIYEQYF.

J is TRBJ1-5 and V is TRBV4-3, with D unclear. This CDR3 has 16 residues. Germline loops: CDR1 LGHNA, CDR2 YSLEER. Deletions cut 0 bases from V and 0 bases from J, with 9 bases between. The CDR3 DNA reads TGCGCCAGCAGCCAAGATCTGCAGTATAGCAATCAGCCCCAGCATTTT. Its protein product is CASSQDLQYSNQPQHF.

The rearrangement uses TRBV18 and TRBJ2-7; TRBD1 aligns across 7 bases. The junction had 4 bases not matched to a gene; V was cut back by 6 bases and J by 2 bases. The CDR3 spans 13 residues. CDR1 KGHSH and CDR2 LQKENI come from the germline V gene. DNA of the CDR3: TGTGCCAGCTCGGGGGACAGCGCCTACGAGCAGTACTTC. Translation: CASSGDSAYEQYF.